This is a list of T cell receptor beta chains from one sample in a study of blood T cell repertoires in COVID-19. Generated by immunoSEQ multiplex PCR, the TCRdb table keeps only in-frame clones and is missing some. The sample shows 35,000 to 45,000 clones, 70% to 90% of them seen only once. The sequencing sample was made of peripheral blood. These TCRs come from a human donor in a cohort sampled during active COVID-19. The CDR3 runs from the conserved cysteine through the conserved F or W. D genes are given only for firm matches. A row's size may be missing; if present it is once, few, many or a size class.

.,TRBJ2-3,TRBV7-2,.,CASSLDAGLSTDTQYF,TGTGCCAGCAGCTTAGATGCGGGGCTAAGCACAGATACGCAGTATTTT
TRBD1,TRBJ1-2,TRBV6-5,.,CASLEGGTGFHGYTF,TGTGCCAGTCTTGAAGGGGGGACAGGGTTCCATGGCTACACCTTC
.,TRBJ2-4,TRBV28,.,CASSPGTLAKNIQYF,TGTGCCAGCAGTCCAGGGACTCTAGCCAAAAACATTCAGTACTTC
.,TRBJ1-6,TRBV6-5,.,CASRRLSSPLHF,TGTGCCAGCAGGCGGTTATCGTCACCCCTCCACTTT
.,TRBJ2-5,TRBV29-1,.,CSVHPGNQETQYF,TGCAGCGTTCATCCAGGAAACCAAGAGACCCAGTACTTC
.,TRBJ1-1,TRBV27,.,CASTRYFGDTEAFF,TGTGCCAGCACCCGATACTTCGGGGACACTGAAGCTTTCTTT
.,TRBJ2-1,TRBV5-4,.,CASSLEGDSYNEQFF,TGTGCCAGCAGCTTGGAGGGGGACTCCTACAATGAGCAGTTCTTC
.,TRBJ2-4,TRBV4-3,.,CASSQDPGGLTLPNIQYF,TGCGCCAGCAGCCAAGATCCCGGGGGACTCACGCTCCCAAACATTCAGTACTTC
.,TRBJ1-2,TRBV6-1,.,CASSEYSAGYTF,TGTGCCAGCAGTGAATACAGTGCTGGCTACACCTTC
TRBD2,TRBJ2-1,TRBV7-9,few,CASSHPSGGPSSYNEQFF,TGTGCCAGCAGCCACCCTAGCGGGGGGCCTAGCTCCTACAATGAGCAGTTCTTC
.,TRBJ2-5,TRBV12-3/TRBV12-4,once,CASRRGLSRTQYF,TGTGCCAGCAGAAGGGGACTTTCTAGGACCCAGTACTTC
.,TRBJ1-5,TRBV6-2/TRBV6-3,.,CASSSGNQPQHF,TGTGCCAGCAGCTCGGGGAATCAGCCCCAGCATTTT
.,TRBJ1-5,TRBV12-5,.,CASGLARQGAALLGQPQHF,TGTGCTAGTGGTTTGGCCCGCCAGGGCGCAGCTCTTCTCGGACAGCCCCAGCATTTT
.,TRBJ2-5,TRBV7-8,.,CASSVAEGLGTQYF,TGTGCCAGCAGTGTAGCGGAGGGTTTGGGGACCCAGTACTTC
.,TRBJ1-5,TRBV5-8,.,CASSWGDQPQHF,TGTGCCAGCAGCTGGGGGGATCAGCCCCAGCATTTT
.,TRBJ1-2,TRBV23-1,once,CASSQTPPGRNEGGYGYTF,TGCGCCAGCAGTCAAACCCCCCCGGGTAGGAATGAAGGAGGCTATGGCTACACCTTC
.,TRBJ1-1,TRBV27,.,CASNLRGPLDTEAFF,TGTGCCAGCAATTTAAGGGGTCCCCTGGACACTGAAGCTTTCTTT
.,TRBJ2-7,TRBV6-5,.,CASSAPGYEQYF,TGTGCCAGCAGCGCGCCAGGGTACGAGCAGTACTTC
TRBD2,TRBJ2-1,TRBV20-1,.,CSASDLAGVMSEQFF,TGCAGTGCTAGTGATTTAGCGGGTGTAATGAGTGAGCAGTTCTTC
.,TRBJ1-2,TRBV4-3,.,CASSQEGGMGGYTF,TGCGCCAGCAGCCAAGAAGGAGGGATGGGTGGCTACACCTTC
TRBD2,TRBJ2-1,TRBV9,.,CASSVVSGAYNEQFF,TGTGCCAGCAGCGTAGTTAGCGGGGCTTACAATGAGCAGTTCTTC
TRBD2,TRBJ2-5,TRBV4-1,.,CASSQGSGLEETQYF,TGCGCCAGCAGCCAAGGGTCCGGACTAGAAGAGACCCAGTACTTC
TRBD1,TRBJ1-1,TRBV20-1,.,CSARGQGLAFF,TGCAGTGCTAGGGGACAGGGTCTAGCTTTCTTT
TRBD2,TRBJ2-1,TRBV7-6,.,CASSLSSSGASSYNEQFF,TGTGCCAGCAGCTTATCCTCTAGCGGGGCAAGCTCCTACAATGAGCAGTTCTTC
TRBD1,TRBJ2-7,TRBV3-1/TRBV3-2,.,CASSQPGQGTGRYF,TGTGCCAGCAGCCAACCGGGACAGGGGACCGGCCGGTACTTC
TRBD1,TRBJ2-3,TRBV28,.,CASSPSGQRVTDTQYF,TGTGCCAGCAGTCCATCGGGACAGAGAGTCACAGATACGCAGTATTTT
.,TRBJ2-7,TRBV5-5,.,CASSLAMESSYEQYF,TGTGCCAGCAGCTTGGCCATGGAGAGCTCCTACGAGCAGTACTTC
.,TRBJ2-7,TRBV12-3/TRBV12-4,.,CASSPEWYEQYF,TGTGCCAGCAGCCCTGAGTGGTACGAGCAGTACTTC